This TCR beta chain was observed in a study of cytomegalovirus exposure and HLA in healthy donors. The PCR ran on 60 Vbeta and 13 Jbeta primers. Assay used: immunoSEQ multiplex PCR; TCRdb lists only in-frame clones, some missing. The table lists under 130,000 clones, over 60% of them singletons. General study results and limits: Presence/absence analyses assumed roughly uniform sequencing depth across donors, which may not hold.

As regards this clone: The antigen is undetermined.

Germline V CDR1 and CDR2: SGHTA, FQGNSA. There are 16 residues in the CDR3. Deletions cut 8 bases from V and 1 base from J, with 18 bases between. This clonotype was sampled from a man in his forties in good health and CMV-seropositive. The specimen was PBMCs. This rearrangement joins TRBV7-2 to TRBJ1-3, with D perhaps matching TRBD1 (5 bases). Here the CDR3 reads CASGMWGRESGNTIYF. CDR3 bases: TGTGCCAGCGGCATGTGGGGCAGGGAATCTGGAAACACCATATATTTT. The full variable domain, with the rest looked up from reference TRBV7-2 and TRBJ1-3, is GAGVSQSPSNKVTEKGKDVELRCDPISGHTALYWYRQSLGQGLEFLIYFQGNSAPDKSGLPSDRFSAERTGGSVSTLTIQRTQQEDSAVYLCASGMWGRESGNTIYFGEGSWLTVV.